This T cell receptor (beta chain) is drawn from a study of cytomegalovirus exposure and HLA in healthy donors. This CDR3 has 15 amino acids. V lost 3 bases to trimming and J lost 1 base, with 11 bases between them. Germline V gene data show CDR1 as LNHDA and CDR2 as SQIVND (reference sequence). Primers for the PCR totalled 60 Vbeta and 13 Jbeta. Generated by immunoSEQ multiplex PCR, the TCRdb table keeps only in-frame clones and is missing some. In the table there are 150,000 to 200,000 clones, around 79% of which are singletons. This TCR was sampled from a woman aged 45-65 years in good health and CMV-seronegative. The rearrangement joins TRBV19 to TRBJ2-3; perhaps TRBD1 as D (5 bases). The sequencing sample was made of PBMCs. The CDR3 sequence is CASSIQGRGTDTQYF. Written as DNA, the CDR3 is TGTGCCAGTAGTATTCAGGGTCGGGGCACAGATACGCAGTATTTT.